The 17 T cell receptor beta chains reported below all come from one sample, sequenced in a study of blood T cells in healthy people across ages. Together with a sample-barcoded 5' primer, a J-beta primer mix was included in a second PCR lasting about 7 to 11 cycles. TCRdb reprocessed the 5' RACE reads via MiXCR and lists one record per CDR3 protein. The table records more than 800,000 distinct CDR3 sequences, 29% of them present only once. The source material was blood. The receptor set was obtained from a woman aged 80 or over in good health.

This clonotype has ten or more counts. The chain recombines TRBV14 with TRBJ2-3; D call uncertain. CDR3 size: 14 residues. Germline V gene data show CDR1 as SGHDN and CDR2 as FVKESK. The V end lost 1 base, the J end lost 2 bases, and 7 bases lay between the germline ends. Written as DNA, the CDR3 is TGTGCCAGCAGCCAAGTAACCTCCACAGATACGCAGTATTTT. The encoded protein is CASSQVTSTDTQYF. The full variable domain, with the rest looked up from reference TRBV14 and TRBJ2-3, is EAGVTQFPSHSVIEKGQTVTLRCDPISGHDNLYWYRRVMGKEIKFLLHFVKESKQDESGMPNNRFLAERTGGTYSTLKVQPAELEDSGVYFCASSQVTSTDTQYFGPGTRLTVL.

Regarding this clonotype: At one end, the junction sequence differs from germline, possibly due to a read error. The chain has TRBV10-2 and TRBJ1-5; 10 positions agree with TRBD1. CDR1 WSHSY and CDR2 SAAADI come from the germline V gene. The CDR3 runs 18 residues. CDR3 bases: TGCGCCAGCGGTGACAGGGGGCGCGAATCATTGGCCAATCAGCCCCAGCATTTT. Translation: CASGDRGRESLANQPQHF.

This clonotype showed up just a few times. The rearrangement uses TRBV5-1 and TRBJ1-3; the D is unclear. The CDR3 is 15 amino acids. The V end was cut by 3 bases, the J end by 0 bases, with 10 bases between. CDR1 and CDR2 from the germline V gene are SGHRS and YFSETQ. The CDR3 region is CASSSVGISGNTIYF. In DNA, the CDR3 is TGCGCCAGCAGCTCGGTAGGGATCTCTGGAAACACCATATATTTT.

A single count supports this clonotype. A much larger clonotype is one base distant, so this may be a read error. The chain employs TRBV24-1 and TRBJ2-3; D is perhaps TRBD1 or TRBD2 (5 bases each). Germline V CDR1 and CDR2: KGHDR, SFDVKD. The V and J ends lost 7 bases and 3 bases respectively, with 10 bases between them. This CDR3 is built from 13 residues. CDR3 sequence reads: CATREAGTDTQYF. In DNA, the CDR3 is TGTGCCACCAGGGAGGCAGGGACAGATACGCAGTATTTT.

This clonotype appeared many times. This chain uses TRBV20-1 with TRBJ2-7, with 8 bases lining up with TRBD2. The CDR3 has 15 residues. Germline values: CDR1 DFQATT, CDR2 SNEGSKA (reference sequence). V dropped 0 bases and J dropped 3; count of bases not matched to a gene: 7. DNA for the CDR3: TGCAGTGCTAGAGATGGTGATAGCGGGGTCTACGAGCAGTACTTC. Residues: CSARDGDSGVYEQYF.

This clonotype was seen only once. The rearrangement links TRBV20-1 to TRBJ1-6, with 9 bases identical to TRBD1. Germline V gene sequence: CDR1 DFQATT, CDR2 SNEGSKA (reference sequence). This CDR3 spans 16 amino acids. V trimming: 5 bases; J trimming: 0 bases; junction bases outside the gene matches: 5. CDR3 region: CSAGTGTSSYNSPLHF. Here the CDR3 DNA reads TGCAGTGCTGGGACAGGGACAAGCTCCTATAATTCACCCCTCCACTTT.

The chain is built from TRBV25-1 and TRBJ1-1, with 8 bases fitting TRBD1. This CDR3 has 14 residues. With V trimmed by 6 bases and J by 5 bases, 8 bases remained unmatched. Per germline, CDR1 MGHDK and CDR2 SYGVNS. The CDR3 DNA follows: TGTGCCAGCAGGCCCCAGGGGGCTGGTACTGAAGCTTTCTTT. Translating gives CASRPQGAGTEAFF.

A remark on this clonotype: A much larger clonotype is one base distant, so this may be a read error. The chain links TRBV6-2 or TRBV6-3 to TRBJ2-7; D possibly corresponds to TRBD2 (6 bases). The DNA end lines up better with TRBJ2-5; the J call may be wrong. The CDR3 extends over 15 amino acids. Germline-derived CDR1 and CDR2 are MNHEY and SVGEGT. The CDR3 DNA follows: TGTGCCAGCAGCAAAGCGGGTGGACCGCAAGGGACCCAGTACTTC. Its translation is CASSKAGGPQGTQYF.

This clonotype has ten or more counts. The chain recombines TRBV7-2 with TRBJ2-7; D ambiguous. V shed 5 bases and J shed 4 bases, with 9 bases lying between them. CDR1 is SGHTA, CDR2 FQGNSA, per germline. CDR3 size: 12 residues. The DNA of the CDR3 is TGTGCCAGCAGCGCAGGATCATACGAGCAGTACTTC. Its protein is CASSAGSYEQYF.

A word on this clonotype: At one boundary the junction diverges from the germline segment, which might be a read error. The rearrangement joins TRBV7-9 to TRBJ2-4; TRBD1 is a possible D gene (5 bases). The J call may be wrong; the DNA end is better matched by TRBJ2-7. CDR1 and CDR2 (germline): SEHNR, FQNEAQ (reference sequence). CDR3 length: 14 amino acids. The CDR3 DNA follows: TGCGCCAGCAGCTCCAGGGTAGCCGGATACGAGCAGTACTTC. Translation: CASSSRVAGYEQYF.

At least ten counts were recorded for this clonotype. The rearrangement uses TRBV27 and TRBJ2-7; TRBD2 is a possible D gene (6 bases). Trimming shortened V by 2 bases and J by 6 bases, and 11 bases separated the two germline ends. Germline V gene sequence: CDR1 MNHEY, CDR2 SMNVEV (reference sequence). The CDR3 is 13 amino acids. DNA of the CDR3: TGTGCCAGCAGTTTACGGAGGGGCTTCGAGCAGTACTTC. This translates into CASSLRRGFEQYF.

This clonotype has a handful of counts. The V gene is TRBV6-2 or TRBV6-3, the J gene TRBJ2-1, with TRBD2 matching over 9 bases. Germline V gene sequence: CDR1 MNHEY, CDR2 SVGEGT. Unmatched junction bases numbered 7, after V lost 0 bases and J lost 7 bases. This CDR3 has 16 amino acids. The CDR3 protein is CASSYSPRGGHNEQFF. The CDR3 DNA reads TGTGCCAGCAGTTACTCTCCGCGGGGGGGCCATAATGAGCAGTTCTTC.

This clonotype has ten or more counts. The chain couples TRBV20-1 to TRBJ2-7; D may be TRBD1 (5 bases). Trimming shortened V by 6 bases and J by 11 bases, and 23 bases separated the two germline ends. The CDR3 totals 13 residues. CDR1 and CDR2 (germline): DFQATT, SNEGSKA (reference sequence). CDR3 in amino acids: CSATDSRDELEYF. The CDR3, as DNA: TGCAGTGCCACCGACAGCCGCGACGAATTGGAGTACTTC.

This clonotype showed up just a few times. This chain uses TRBV27 with TRBJ1-4; TRBD1 aligns across 7 bases. The junction had 5 bases not matched to a gene; V was cut back by 5 bases and J by 5 bases. Germline V gene sequence: CDR1 MNHEY, CDR2 SMNVEV (reference sequence). The CDR3 loop spans 14 amino acids. The CDR3 sequence: CASSRDSLNEKLFF. The CDR3 coding sequence is TGTGCCAGCAGTCGGGACAGCCTAAATGAAAAACTGTTTTTT.

This clonotype was counted many times. The V call is TRBV14, the J call TRBJ2-5; no clear D gene. Germline V gene data show CDR1 as SGHDN and CDR2 as FVKESK. Trimming removed 1 base at V and 3 bases at J, with 3 bases between. CDR3 length: 12 residues. The CDR3 sequence: CASSQAKETQYF. The DNA for the CDR3 is TGTGCCAGCAGCCAAGCGAAAGAGACCCAGTACTTC.

V is TRBV7-2 and J is TRBJ1-4, with unresolved D. V lost 3 bases and J lost 0, with 8 bases in between. CDR1 and CDR2 from the germline V gene are SGHTA and FQGNSA. The CDR3 is made up of 15 amino acids. CDR3 DNA sequence: TGTGCCAGCAGCTTGGACCCACCAACTAATGAAAAACTGTTTTTT. Translated: CASSLDPPTNEKLFF.

This clonotype has just a few counts. V and J are TRBV28 and TRBJ2-7; 10 bases line up with TRBD1. The CDR3 has 14 residues. Germline V gene sequence: CDR1 MDHEN, CDR2 SYDVKM. Trimming took 6 bases from V and 6 from J; bases not matched to a gene: 8. The CDR3 coding sequence is TGTGCCAGCAGCCCGGGACAGGGGTTGACCGAGCAGTACTTC. Amino acids: CASSPGQGLTEQYF.